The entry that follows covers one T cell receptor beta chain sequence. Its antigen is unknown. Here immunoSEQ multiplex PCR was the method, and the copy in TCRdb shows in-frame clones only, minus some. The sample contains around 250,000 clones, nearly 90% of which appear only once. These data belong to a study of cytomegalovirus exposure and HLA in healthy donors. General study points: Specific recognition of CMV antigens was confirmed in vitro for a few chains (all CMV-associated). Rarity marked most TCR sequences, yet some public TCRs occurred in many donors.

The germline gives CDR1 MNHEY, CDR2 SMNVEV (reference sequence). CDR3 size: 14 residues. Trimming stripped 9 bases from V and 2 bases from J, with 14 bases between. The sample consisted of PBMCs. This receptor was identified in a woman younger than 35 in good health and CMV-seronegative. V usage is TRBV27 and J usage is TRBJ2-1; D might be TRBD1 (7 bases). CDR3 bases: TGTGCCAGTAGTCGGAGGGGGCCCTACAATGAGCAGTTCTTC. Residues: CASSRRGPYNEQFF.